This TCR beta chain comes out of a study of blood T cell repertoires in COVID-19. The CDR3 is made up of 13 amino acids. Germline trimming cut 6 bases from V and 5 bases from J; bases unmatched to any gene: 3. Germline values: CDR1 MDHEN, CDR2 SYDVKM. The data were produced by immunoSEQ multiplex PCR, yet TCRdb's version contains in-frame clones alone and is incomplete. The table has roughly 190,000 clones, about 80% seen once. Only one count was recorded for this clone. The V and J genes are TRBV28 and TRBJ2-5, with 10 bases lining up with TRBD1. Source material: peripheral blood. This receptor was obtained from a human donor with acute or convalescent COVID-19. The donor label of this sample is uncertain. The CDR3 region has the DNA TGTGCCAGCAGAACGGGACAGGGGGAGACCCAGTACTTC. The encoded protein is CASRTGQGETQYF.